Each of the 30 T cell receptor beta chains below was sequenced from the same sample in a study of blood T cell repertoires in COVID-19. Measured with immunoSEQ multiplex PCR; TCRdb has only the in-frame clones, and not every one. Here the sample spans some 200,000 clones, 84% being singletons. The sequenced sample was peripheral blood. These receptors were obtained from a woman aged 55 to 70 with acute or convalescent COVID-19.

This rearrangement joins TRBV13 to TRBJ2-3, with 8 bases matching TRBD1. Germline trimming cut 5 bases from V and 3 bases from J; bases unmatched to any gene: 10. The CDR3 extends over 16 amino acids. The germline V gene has CDR1 PRHDT and CDR2 FYEKMQ (reference sequence). The CDR3 protein is CASSKAGRGQTDTQYF. CDR3 DNA: TGTGCCAGCAGCAAAGCAGGCAGGGGGCAAACAGATACGCAGTATTTT.

This clone was seen just once. The V call is TRBV15, the J call TRBJ1-1; D might be TRBD1 (6 bases). Germline-derived CDR1 and CDR2 are LNHNV and YYDKDF (reference sequence). Trimming took 1 base from V and 0 from J, leaving 9 bases between them. The CDR3 is 15 residues long. For the CDR3, the DNA is TGTGCCACCAGCAGAGGACAGGTGCTGAACACTGAAGCTTTCTTT. This encodes CATSRGQVLNTEAFF. Full variable domain (remainder filled in from reference TRBV15 and TRBJ1-1): DAMVIQNPRYQVTQFGKPVTLSCSQTLNHNVMYWYQQKSSQAPKLLFHYYDKDFNNEADTPDNFQSRRPNTSFCFLDIRSPGLGDTAMYLCATSRGQVLNTEAFFGQGTRLTVV.

V gene TRBV6-5 combines with J gene TRBJ1-5; D perhaps matches TRBD1 (6 bases). This CDR3 has 14 amino acids. Germline CDR1 MNHEY, CDR2 SVGAGI. Trimming left V 5 bases short and J 6 bases short, with 14 bases between. CDR3 amino acids: CASSLERGSQPQHF. The DNA of the CDR3 is TGTGCCAGCAGTCTCGAGAGGGGGTCTCAGCCCCAGCATTTT.

The chain combines TRBV27 with TRBJ1-1; 8 bases are shared with TRBD1. V shed 6 bases and J 4 bases; nucleotides not matched to a gene: 4. This CDR3 is built from 13 residues. From germline, CDR1 is MNHEY and CDR2 SMNVEV (reference sequence). CDR3 DNA: TGTGCCAGCAGCCGTGACAGGGGCACTGAAGCTTTCTTT. Its protein product is CASSRDRGTEAFF.

The DNA for the CDR3 is TGTGCCAGCAGCCAACAGACCGGACTAGTAGGCGAGCAGTACTTC. Its translation: CASSQQTGLVGEQYF. The chain has TRBV3-1 (or the pseudogene TRBV3-2) and TRBJ2-7, with 7 bases aligning to TRBD2. The CDR3 loop spans 15 amino acids. Looked up from germline, CDR1 is LGHDT and CDR2 is YNNKEL (reference sequence). J lost 6 bases, V lost 2 bases, and 10 bases had no gene match.

The chain uses TRBV9 and TRBJ1-6; 7 bases fit TRBD1. Germline assignment: CDR1 SGDLS and CDR2 YYNGEE. V lost 0 bases to trimming and J lost 7 bases; unmatched junction nucleotides: 10. The CDR3 runs to 17 residues. CDR3 residues: CASSVGTATGLNSPLHF. Here the CDR3 DNA reads TGTGCCAGCAGCGTAGGTACCGCGACAGGGTTAAATTCACCCCTCCACTTT.

This clone was seen a few times. V gene TRBV7-8 combines with J gene TRBJ2-7, with TRBD1 matching 7 bases. This CDR3 spans 16 amino acids. The trim removed 3 bases at V and 5 bases at J, leaving 13 bases unmatched. Germline V gives CDR1 SGHVS, CDR2 FQNEAQ. CDR3 protein: CASSFRPDRDGDEQYF. CDR3 nucleotide sequence: TGTGCCAGCAGCTTTCGGCCCGACAGGGATGGCGACGAGCAGTACTTC.

The chain uses TRBV25-1 and TRBJ2-7; a possible D gene is TRBD1 (6 bases). Germline-derived CDR1 and CDR2 are MGHDK and SYGVNS. Between the trimmed V and J ends, which lost 5 bases and 4 bases, there was a span of 15 bases. This CDR3 is built from 14 residues. The CDR3 region has the DNA TGTGCCAGCAGTCCGGGACAACGAATATACGAGCAGTACTTC. It codes for CASSPGQRIYEQYF.

In this sample, this clone turned up once. Germline is not matched at one junction end, which may reflect a read error. The DNA for the CDR3 is TGTGCTAGCAGCTTGAACAGTCAAGAGACCCAGTACTTC. Residues: CASSLNSQETQYF. The chain couples TRBV7-7 to TRBJ2-5; unclear D gene. The length of the CDR3 is 13 residues. Germline CDR1 is SSHAT and CDR2 is FNYEAQ (reference sequence).

The chain links TRBV10-3 to TRBJ1-2; 7 bases line up with TRBD1. Trimming took 3 bases from V and 6 from J; bases not matched to a gene: 10. CDR3 size: 15 residues. Germline V gene sequence: CDR1 ENHRY, CDR2 SYGVKD. The CDR3 sequence: CAISDPRGRVDGYTF. CDR3 nucleotides: TGTGCCATCAGTGACCCCAGGGGGAGAGTCGATGGCTACACCTTC.

The CDR3 DNA is TGTGCCAGCAGTGACAGACACTCTGGAAACACCATATATTTT. Translated: CASSDRHSGNTIYF. The chain links TRBV2 to TRBJ1-3; no definite D call. Per germline, CDR1 SNHLY and CDR2 FYNNEI. The CDR3 totals 14 residues. Trimming left V 3 bases short and J 0 bases short, with 6 bases between.

V is TRBV2 and J is TRBJ2-4; TRBD1 aligns across 7 bases. The CDR3 is 18 residues long. Germline CDR1 SNHLY, CDR2 FYNNEI. J lost 0 bases, V lost 5 bases, and 13 bases had no gene match. In nucleotides, the CDR3 is TGTGCCAGCAGTCAGACGCCGGACAGGAGACTAGCCAAAAACATTCAGTACTTC. Translated, it gives CASSQTPDRRLAKNIQYF.

The V and J genes are TRBV11-1 and TRBJ2-2, with 8 bases matching TRBD2. CDR1 is SGHAT and CDR2 is FQDESV in the germline V gene (reference sequence). The ends lost 5 bases at V and 1 base at J; junction bases unmatched: 3. CDR3 size: 15 residues. CDR3 sequence: CASSPAGVNTGELFF. The DNA of the CDR3 is TGTGCCAGCAGCCCAGCGGGAGTGAACACCGGGGAGCTGTTTTTT.

This clone turned up a few times. The chain has TRBV4-3 and TRBJ2-3, with D tentatively TRBD1 (6 bases). Trimming shortened V by 3 bases and J by 2 bases, and 12 bases separated the two germline ends. This CDR3 region has 15 residues. CDR1 and CDR2 from the germline V gene are LGHNA and YSLEER. The CDR3 region has the DNA TGCGCCAGCAGCCAGAGGGGACATACCACAGATACGCAGTATTTT. Amino acids: CASSQRGHTTDTQYF.

The chain joins TRBV3-1 (or the pseudogene TRBV3-2) to TRBJ2-1; perhaps TRBD1 as D (7 bases). V gave up 0 bases and J gave up 4 bases, with 10 bases separating them. CDR1 is LGHDT and CDR2 is YNNKEL in the germline V gene (reference sequence). The CDR3 is 15 amino acids. The CDR3 spells CASSQDRGTYNEQFF. As DNA, the CDR3 is TGTGCCAGCAGCCAAGACAGGGGGACTTACAATGAGCAGTTCTTC.

CDR3 sequence (DNA): TGTGCCAGCAGCAGACCGACAGAGGATGGCTACACCTTC. It yields the protein CASSRPTEDGYTF. The J gene is TRBJ1-2, the V gene TRBV21-1; the table assigns TRBD1, which was not confirmed against the DNA. TRBV21-1 is classified as a pseudogene. The CDR3 is 13 residues long.

This clone occurred a few times. The V and J genes are TRBV7-2 and TRBJ1-3, with 7 bases fitting TRBD1. The trim removed 5 bases at V and 16 bases at J, leaving 11 bases unmatched. This CDR3 has 12 residues. CDR1 and CDR2 from the germline V gene are SGHTA and FQGNSA. CDR3 loop: CASSHAQGPVYF. Here the CDR3 DNA reads TGTGCCAGCAGCCACGCACAGGGGCCAGTCTATTTT.

The chain couples TRBV10-3 to TRBJ1-2, with D possibly being TRBD1 (6 bases). Per the germline V gene, CDR1 is ENHRY and CDR2 is SYGVKD. The CDR3 spans 14 residues. Trimming left V 4 bases short and J 5 bases short, with 14 bases between. The chain's CDR3 is CAISVDSAIYGYTF. The CDR3 nucleotides are TGTGCCATCAGTGTGGACAGTGCTATATATGGCTACACCTTC.

The rearrangement uses TRBV7-2 and TRBJ2-1, with D maybe TRBD2 (5 bases). V was clipped by 3 bases and J by 11 bases, with 14 bases between them. The CDR3 runs 13 residues. The germline V gene encodes CDR1 SGHTA and CDR2 FQGNSA. In DNA form, the CDR3 reads TGTGCCAGCAGCTTCGGTGGTTCGGGAAAGCAGTTCTTC. This sequence encodes CASSFGGSGKQFF.

V and J are TRBV19 and TRBJ1-2; TRBD1 matches 7 bases. This CDR3 has 15 amino acids. After removal of 6 bases from V and 2 bases from J, the junction contained 9 bases not matched to a gene. Germline V gene data show CDR1 as LNHDA and CDR2 as SQIVND (reference sequence). The CDR3 sequence is CASRNHRGANYGYTF. CDR3 sequence (DNA): TGTGCCAGTAGAAACCACAGGGGCGCAAACTATGGCTACACCTTC.

The rearrangement links TRBV19 to TRBJ1-2, with D perhaps matching TRBD1 (5 bases). V lost 9 bases to trimming and J lost 5 bases, with 16 bases between them. CDR1 is LNHDA, CDR2 SQIVND, per germline (reference sequence). CDR3 length: 13 residues. CDR3 amino acids: CASSAGRGYGYTF. CDR3 nucleotides: TGTGCCAGCTCGGCGGGGAGGGGTTATGGCTACACCTTC. The full variable domain, completed using reference TRBV19 and TRBJ1-2, is DGGITQSPKYLFRKEGQNVTLSCEQNLNHDAMYWYRQDPGQGLRLIYYSQIVNDFQKGDIAEGYSVSREKKESFPLTVTSAQKNPTAFYLCASSAGRGYGYTFGSGTRLTVV.

V is TRBV5-1 and J is TRBJ2-7, with TRBD2 matching over 11 bases. The germline V gene encodes CDR1 SGHRS and CDR2 YFSETQ. Germline trimming cut 4 bases from V and 2 bases from J; bases unmatched to any gene: 5. The CDR3 has 15 amino acids. CDR3 region: CASSGIAGGPYEQYF. In DNA form, the CDR3 reads TGCGCCAGCAGCGGCATAGCGGGGGGGCCCTACGAGCAGTACTTC.

The chain recombines TRBV7-2 with TRBJ1-1, with D unresolved. The CDR3 runs 15 residues. V was pared by 1 base and J by 1 base, with 10 bases between. CDR1 and CDR2 (germline): SGHTA, FQGNSA. Here the CDR3 DNA reads TGTGCCAGCAGCTTAGGGGTAGACTCGAACACTGAAGCTTTCTTT. Its protein is CASSLGVDSNTEAFF.

This chain joins TRBV19 and TRBJ1-5, with 7 nucleotides matching TRBD1. Trimming removed 5 bases from V and 0 bases from J; junction bases left unmatched: 13. This CDR3 region has 18 residues. The germline CDR1 and CDR2 sequences are LNHDA and SQIVND (reference sequence). DNA for the CDR3: TGTGCCAGTAGTCCCTCACGGACAGGTGATTTTAGCAATCAGCCCCAGCATTTT. Translated, it gives CASSPSRTGDFSNQPQHF.

The chain links TRBV20-1 to TRBJ1-1; 8 bases are shared with TRBD1. The CDR3 sequence is 15 residues long. V lost 3 bases, J lost 2 bases, and 8 bases stayed unmatched. Germline V gene data show CDR1 as DFQATT and CDR2 as SNEGSKA (reference sequence). The CDR3 spells CSASGTGGVNTEAFF. The CDR3 DNA reads as TGCAGTGCTAGTGGAACAGGGGGAGTTAACACTGAAGCTTTCTTT.

This clone was detected a few times. The chain joins TRBV29-1 to TRBJ1-5; perhaps TRBD1 as D (6 bases). Trimming stripped 6 bases from V and 4 bases from J, with 13 bases between. CDR3 size: 13 residues. From germline, CDR1 is SQVTM and CDR2 ANQGSEA. In DNA, the CDR3 is TGCAGCGTCGGGGGGGGCCCGAATCAGCCCCAGCATTTT. It is translated as CSVGGGPNQPQHF.

The chain carries TRBV20-1 and TRBJ1-2, with a tentative D call TRBD1 (5 bases). V was trimmed by 6 bases and J by 4 bases, leaving 9 bases between them. Germline CDR1 DFQATT, CDR2 SNEGSKA (reference sequence). The CDR3 is 11 amino acids. CDR3 protein: CSAGGTYGYTF. CDR3 coding DNA: TGCAGTGCCGGGGGAACCTATGGCTACACCTTC.

The V and J genes are TRBV29-1 and TRBJ2-3; 10 bases align to TRBD1. Germline V gene data show CDR1 as SQVTM and CDR2 as ANQGSEA. This CDR3 comprises 14 residues. The junction had 8 bases not matched to a gene; V was cut back by 5 bases and J by 6 bases. CDR3 in amino acids: CSVSGQGEGDTQYF. The CDR3 region has the DNA TGCAGCGTTTCCGGACAGGGGGAGGGGGATACGCAGTATTTT.

The chain combines TRBV5-8 with TRBJ1-5; D gene unclear. The CDR3 sequence is 15 residues long. Germline V gives CDR1 SGHTS, CDR2 YDEGEE. V was pared by 0 bases and J by 2 bases, with 9 bases between. This CDR3 is CASSLGLLGNQPQHF. CDR3 nucleotides: TGTGCCAGCAGCTTGGGTCTCCTTGGCAATCAGCCCCAGCATTTT. The full variable domain, its missing parts supplied by reference TRBV5-8 and TRBJ1-5, is EAGVTQSPTHLIKTRGQQATLRCSPISGHTSVYWYQQALGLGLQFLLWYDEGEERNRGNFPPRFSGRQFPNYSSELNVNALELEDSALYLCASSLGLLGNQPQHFGDGTRLSIL.

The chain combines TRBV12-1 with TRBJ1-6. TRBV12-1 is annotated as a pseudogene. The CDR3 is 19 amino acids. The DNA of the CDR3 is TGTGCCAGCAGCTTGGGGGGTGGAGGTGCGGGCTCCTATAATTCACCCCTCCACTTT. It codes for CASSLGGGGAGSYNSPLHF.